The 17 T cell receptor beta chains in this list originate from one sample, sequenced in a study of blood T cells in healthy people across ages. Alongside a J-beta primer mix, a sample-barcoded 5' primer served in a second PCR lasting roughly 6 to 11 cycles. MiXCR, applied by TCRdb to the 5' RACE reads, yields one record per CDR3 protein. The table includes approximately 350,000 distinct CDR3 sequences, 52% detected once. Specimen: blood. These receptors were taken from a man aged 55 to 70 in good health.

The rearrangement uses TRBV14 and TRBJ2-7; TRBD1 aligns across 10 bases. The CDR3 consists of 18 residues. With 8 bases clipped from V and 1 base from J, the junction kept 17 bases outside the gene matches. Germline lookup yields CDR1 SGHDN and CDR2 FVKESK. The CDR3 is CASPPRDRGNRRSYEQYF. For the CDR3, the DNA is TGTGCCAGCCCCCCCCGGGACAGGGGCAATAGACGATCCTACGAGCAGTACTTC. The full variable domain, rest sourced from reference TRBV14 and TRBJ2-7, is EAGVTQFPSHSVIEKGQTVTLRCDPISGHDNLYWYRRVMGKEIKFLLHFVKESKQDESGMPNNRFLAERTGGTYSTLKVQPAELEDSGVYFCASPPRDRGNRRSYEQYFGPGTRLTVT.

This clonotype was observed a handful of times. V usage is TRBV20-1 and J usage is TRBJ2-3; 7 bases line up with TRBD1. Germline values: CDR1 DFQATT, CDR2 SNEGSKA (reference sequence). This CDR3 contains 13 residues. V lost 6 bases and J lost 2; bases outside the gene matches: 5. The CDR3 DNA follows: TGCAGTGCAACGGGACAGACCACAGATACGCAGTATTTT. Its translation is CSATGQTTDTQYF.

The chain joins TRBV24-1 to TRBJ2-1; tentative D call: TRBD1 (5 bases). Trimming cost V 3 bases and J 3 bases, with 14 bases left between them. This CDR3 is 16 amino acids long. CDR1 and CDR2 (germline): KGHDR, SFDVKD. CDR3 bases: TGTGCCACCAGTGATACGACAGAAGCCGACTACAATGAGCAGTTCTTC. It specifies CATSDTTEADYNEQFF.

This clonotype has only one observation. The chain recombines TRBV20-1 with TRBJ2-1, with 7 bases fitting TRBD2. The closer fit of TRBJ2-7 to the DNA end suggests the J call may be wrong. Per germline, CDR1 DFQATT and CDR2 SNEGSKA (reference sequence). The CDR3 runs 13 residues. DNA for the CDR3: TGCAGTGGGGGGGGGAGCTCCTACAATGAGCAGTACTTC. Amino acid sequence: CSGGGSSYNEQYF.

This chain links TRBV6-2 or TRBV6-3 with TRBJ2-7, with 7 bases lining up with TRBD2. V gave up 4 bases and J gave up 2 bases; unmatched junction bases: 17. Germline CDR1 is MNHEY and CDR2 is SVGEGT. The length of the CDR3 is 18 residues. CDR3 nucleotides: TGTGCCAGCAGTTCCTTCAGAGGAGAGCGGGGCCCCGCCTACGAGCAGTACTTC. This gives the protein CASSSFRGERGPAYEQYF.

V and J are TRBV20-1 and TRBJ1-2, with 8 bases aligning to TRBD1. CDR3 length: 14 amino acids. The V and J ends lost 6 bases and 4 bases, in that order; junction bases with no gene match: 10. The germline gives CDR1 DFQATT, CDR2 SNEGSKA (reference sequence). As DNA, the CDR3 is TGCAGTGCCAACCCCAGGGGGCGCCCCTATGGCTACACCTTC. Its protein product is CSANPRGRPYGYTF.

This clonotype was recorded at least ten times. This chain uses TRBV7-2 with TRBJ2-5, with D possibly being TRBD1 or TRBD2 (5 bases each). The CDR3 covers 14 residues. CDR1 is SGHTA and CDR2 is FQGNSA in the germline V gene. V was trimmed by 2 bases and J by 1 base, leaving 8 bases between them. This chain's CDR3 is CASSLPGPQETQYF. The CDR3 DNA is TGTGCCAGCAGCTTACCGGGACCCCAAGAGACCCAGTACTTC.

This clonotype was seen repeatedly, ten times or more. The chain is built from TRBV29-1 and TRBJ2-1; 9 nucleotides line up with TRBD2. The CDR3 consists of 12 residues. V lost 5 bases to trimming and J lost 7 bases; unmatched junction nucleotides: 3. CDR1 and CDR2 from the germline V gene are SQVTM and ANQGSEA. CDR3 loop: CSVSSGRNEQFF. The DNA for the CDR3 is TGCAGCGTTTCCAGCGGGAGGAATGAGCAGTTCTTC.

J is TRBJ2-7 and V is TRBV10-1; TRBD2 is a possible D gene (5 bases). Germline V CDR1 and CDR2: WNHNN, SYGVQD (reference sequence). The CDR3 totals 14 residues. The germline V and J ends were trimmed by 3 bases and 2 bases, with 11 bases remaining between them. The CDR3 coding sequence is TGCGCCAGCAGTGACGGGGTCCAGACCTACGAGCAGTACTTC. Residues: CASSDGVQTYEQYF.

V is TRBV29-1 and J is TRBJ2-7; no clear D gene. This CDR3 contains 10 residues. CDR1 and CDR2 from the germline V gene are SQVTM and ANQGSEA. The V gene lost 4 bases and the J gene lost 7 bases, with 8 bases spanning the gap. The CDR3 is CSVVGLEQYF. DNA of the CDR3: TGCAGCGTTGTAGGTCTTGAGCAGTACTTC.

This clonotype has more than one count but fewer than ten. V and J are TRBV12-3 or TRBV12-4 and TRBJ2-1; 7 bases align to TRBD2. The V gene end was trimmed by 6 bases and the J gene end by 5 bases; junction bases not matched to a gene: 7. The CDR3 covers 14 residues. This chain's CDR3 is CASSPGTTNNEQFF. As DNA, the CDR3 is TGTGCCAGCAGCCCCGGGACTACCAACAATGAGCAGTTCTTC.

The chain uses TRBV25-1 and TRBJ2-1; 8 positions agree with TRBD1. The CDR3 runs 15 residues. V shed 8 bases, J shed 6 bases, and the junction held 12 bases outside the gene matches. Germline V lookup: CDR1 MGHDK, CDR2 SYGVNS. The DNA of the CDR3 is TGTGCCAGCGGGGACGGGATCCAGGGGGCCAATGAGCAGTTCTTC. This codes for CASGDGIQGANEQFF.

As for this clonotype: Germline is not matched at one junction end, which may reflect a read error. This chain connects TRBV10-3 to TRBJ2-5; weak D call: TRBD2 (7 bases). Germline values: CDR1 ENHRY, CDR2 SYGVKD. This CDR3 contains 15 residues. CDR3 DNA: TGCGCCATCAGTCGGGGGGCGGAAGGGGAAGAGACCCAGTACTTC. Its translation: CAISRGAEGEETQYF.

The chain uses TRBV20-1 and TRBJ2-2, with D maybe TRBD2 (7 bases). The V gene lost 5 bases and the J gene lost 5 bases, with 15 bases spanning the gap. Germline V lookup: CDR1 DFQATT, CDR2 SNEGSKA (reference sequence). CDR3 length: 14 residues. The CDR3 is CSALHGRGTGELFF. The CDR3, as DNA: TGCAGTGCTTTACATGGGAGGGGGACCGGGGAGCTGTTTTTT.

The chain is built from TRBV10-3 and TRBJ2-5, with 12 bases identical to TRBD1. V lost 7 bases and J lost 11; bases outside the gene matches: 11. Germline-derived CDR1 and CDR2 are ENHRY and SYGVKD. The length of the CDR3 is 14 residues. The CDR3: CAIMGQGAHHEQYF. In DNA, the CDR3 is TGTGCCATCATGGGACAGGGGGCGCATCATGAGCAGTACTTC.

The chain uses TRBV9 and TRBJ2-3; no clear D. The CDR3 runs to 15 residues. Germline assignment: CDR1 SGDLS and CDR2 YYNGEE. Trimming took off 3 bases at V and 0 bases at J, with 11 bases between the two ends. The CDR3 spells CASSAWTVSTDTQYF. DNA for the CDR3: TGTGCCAGCAGCGCATGGACGGTTAGCACAGATACGCAGTATTTT.

The sample holds a few counts of this clonotype. The rearrangement uses TRBV6-7 and TRBJ2-1; D may be TRBD2 (7 bases). TRBV6-7 is flagged as an ORF with uncertain function. The CDR3 has 16 residues. Trimming left V 4 bases short and J 1 base short, with 14 bases between. CDR3 amino acids: CASSSRGAGSYNEQFF. In nucleotides, the CDR3 is TGTGCCAGCAGTTCCCGGGGGGCGGGGTCCTACAATGAGCAGTTCTTC.